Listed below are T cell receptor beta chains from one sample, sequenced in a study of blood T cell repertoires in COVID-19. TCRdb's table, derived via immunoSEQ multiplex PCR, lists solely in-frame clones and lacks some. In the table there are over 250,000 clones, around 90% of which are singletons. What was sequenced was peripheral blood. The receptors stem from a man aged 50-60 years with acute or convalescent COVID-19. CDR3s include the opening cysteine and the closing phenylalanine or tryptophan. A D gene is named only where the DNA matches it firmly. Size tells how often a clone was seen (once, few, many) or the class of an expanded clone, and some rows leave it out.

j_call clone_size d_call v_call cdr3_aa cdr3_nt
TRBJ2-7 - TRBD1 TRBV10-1 CASARKQGRLSYEQYF TGCGCCAGCGCCCGGAAACAGGGGCGCTTATCCTACGAGCAGTACTTC
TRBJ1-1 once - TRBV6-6 CASSYPETGTEAFF TGTGCCAGCAGTTACCCCGAGACGGGCACTGAAGCTTTCTTT
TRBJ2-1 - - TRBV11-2 CATSPGKGGHNEQFF TGTGCCACCTCCCCAGGGAAGGGAGGCCACAATGAGCAGTTCTTC
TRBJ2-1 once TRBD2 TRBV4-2 CASSQDAGTSGGSYNEQFF TGTGCCAGCAGCCAAGATGCGGGGACTAGCGGGGGCTCCTACAATGAGCAGTTCTTC
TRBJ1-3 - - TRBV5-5 CASSVSPPGDGNTIYF TGTGCCAGCAGCGTCTCCCCGCCAGGGGATGGAAACACCATATATTTT
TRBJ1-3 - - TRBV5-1 CASSLAGPLSGNTIYF TGCGCCAGCAGCTTGGCAGGGCCCCTCTCTGGAAACACCATATATTTT
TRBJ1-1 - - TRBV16 CASSQQGEAEAFF TGTGCCAGCAGCCAACAGGGTGAGGCTGAAGCTTTCTTT
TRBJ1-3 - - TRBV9 CASSDLASGNTIYF TGTGCCAGCAGCGATCTGGCCTCTGGAAACACCATATATTTT
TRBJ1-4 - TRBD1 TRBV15 CATSRERQGTNEKLFF TGTGCCACCAGCAGAGAGAGACAGGGAACTAATGAAAAACTGTTTTTT
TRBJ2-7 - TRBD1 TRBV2 CASRENPGTGVEQYF TGTGCCAGCAGGGAAAATCCCGGGACAGGGGTCGAGCAGTACTTC
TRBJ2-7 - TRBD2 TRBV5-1 CASSPGTSGGSSYEQYF TGCGCCAGCAGCCCAGGGACTAGCGGGGGGAGCTCCTACGAGCAGTACTTC
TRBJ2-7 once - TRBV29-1 CSVAESSYEQYF TGCAGCGTTGCTGAGTCTTCCTACGAGCAGTACTTC
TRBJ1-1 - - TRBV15 CATSRDWGRGSRSTEAFF TGTGCCACCAGCAGAGATTGGGGGCGCGGCTCCCGTAGCACTGAAGCTTTCTTT
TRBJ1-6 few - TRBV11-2 CASSSGAYYSPLHF TGTGCCAGCAGCTCAGGGGCGTATTATTCACCCCTCCACTTT
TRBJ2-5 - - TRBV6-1 CASSEDRVVQETQYF TGTGCCAGCAGTGAAGACAGGGTAGTCCAAGAGACCCAGTACTTC
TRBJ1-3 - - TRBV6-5 CASSYGRNSGNTIYF TGTGCCAGCAGTTACGGCCGCAACTCTGGAAACACCATATATTTT
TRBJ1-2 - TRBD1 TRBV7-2 CASSRGQGRGYTF TGTGCCAGCAGTCGAGGACAGGGGCGCGGCTACACCTTC
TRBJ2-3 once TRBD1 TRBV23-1 CASSQRSGLDPDRAPNTQYF TGCGCCAGCAGTCAAAGGTCGGGATTGGACCCGGACAGGGCACCTAATACGCAGTATTTT
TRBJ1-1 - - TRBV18 CASSPLPSGRPMNTEAFF TGTGCCAGCTCACCATTACCCTCCGGTCGCCCCATGAACACTGAAGCTTTCTTT
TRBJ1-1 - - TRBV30 CAWSENMNTEAFF TGTGCCTGGAGCGAAAACATGAACACTGAAGCTTTCTTT
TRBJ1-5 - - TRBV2 CASSEGPGRPQHF TGTGCCAGCAGTGAAGGACCAGGGCGGCCCCAGCATTTT
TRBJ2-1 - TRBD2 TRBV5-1 CASSMTSGGARDEQFF TGCGCCAGCAGCATGACTAGCGGGGGGGCCAGGGATGAGCAGTTCTTC
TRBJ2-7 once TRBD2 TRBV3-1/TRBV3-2 CASSQTGGGREQYF TGTGCCAGCAGCCAGACGGGCGGGGGGCGCGAGCAGTACTTC
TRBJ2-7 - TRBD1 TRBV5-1 CASKEQGASYEQYF TGCGCCAGCAAGGAACAGGGGGCGAGCTACGAGCAGTACTTC
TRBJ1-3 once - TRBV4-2 CASSQDSLSGNTIYF TGTGCCAGCAGCCAAGATAGCCTATCTGGAAACACCATATATTTT
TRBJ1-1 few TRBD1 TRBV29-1 CSVWTGRFPNTEAFF TGCAGCGTGTGGACAGGGAGGTTCCCGAACACTGAAGCTTTCTTT
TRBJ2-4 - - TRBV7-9 CASSLGGRGLAKNIQYF TGTGCCAGCAGCTTAGGGGGCAGGGGCCTTGCCAAAAACATTCAGTACTTC
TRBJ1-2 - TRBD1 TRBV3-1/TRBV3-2 CASSQDLRGSVGYTF TGTGCCAGCAGCCAGGACCTCAGGGGGTCTGTTGGCTACACCTTC
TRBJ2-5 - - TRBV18 CASSPYQGETQYF TGTGCCAGCTCACCTTATCAGGGGGAGACCCAGTACTTC
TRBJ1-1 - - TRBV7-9 CASSSLWDSTEAFF TGTGCCAGCAGCTCCCTCTGGGACTCCACTGAAGCTTTCTTT
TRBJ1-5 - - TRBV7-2 CASSMQGYSNQPQHF TGTGCCAGCAGCATGCAGGGGTATAGCAATCAGCCCCAGCATTTT
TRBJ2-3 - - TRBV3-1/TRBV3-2 CASSQASQSSTDTQYF TGTGCCAGCAGCCAAGCCTCTCAGTCCAGCACAGATACGCAGTATTTT
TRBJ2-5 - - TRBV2 CASSEGQRSGETQYF TGTGCCAGCAGTGAAGGACAGCGCAGTGGAGAGACCCAGTACTTC
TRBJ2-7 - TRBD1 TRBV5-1 CASSLVVQGHEQYF TGCGCCAGCAGCTTGGTCGTACAGGGGCACGAGCAGTACTTC
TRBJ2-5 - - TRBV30 CAWSVQGETQYF TGTGCCTGGAGTGTACAGGGAGAGACCCAGTACTTC
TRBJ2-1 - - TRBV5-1 CASSLERSSYNEQFF TGCGCCAGCAGCTTGGAAAGGAGCTCCTACAATGAGCAGTTCTTC
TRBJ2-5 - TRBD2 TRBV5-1 CASSLGSGGARETQYF TGCGCCAGCAGCTTGGGTAGCGGGGGGGCCCGGGAGACCCAGTACTTC
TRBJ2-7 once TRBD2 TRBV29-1 CSVSGGAPYEQYF TGCAGCGTCAGCGGGGGGGCCCCCTACGAGCAGTACTTC
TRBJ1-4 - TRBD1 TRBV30 CAWRPWTGFEKLFF TGTGCCTGGAGGCCTTGGACAGGTTTTGAAAAACTGTTTTTT
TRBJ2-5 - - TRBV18 CASSIQTGQQETQYF TGTGCCAGCTCAATCCAGACAGGCCAACAAGAGACCCAGTACTTC
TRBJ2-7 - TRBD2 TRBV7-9 CASSPGPGTSGYEQYF TGTGCCAGCAGCCCAGGCCCCGGGACTAGCGGCTACGAGCAGTACTTC
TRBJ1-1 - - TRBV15 CATSRAGTLPNTEAFF TGTGCCACCAGCAGGGCCGGGACATTACCGAACACTGAAGCTTTCTTT
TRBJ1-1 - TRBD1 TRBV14 CASSQVQGANTEAFF TGTGCCAGCAGCCAAGTACAGGGGGCGAACACTGAAGCTTTCTTT
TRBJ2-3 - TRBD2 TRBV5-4 CASSLGLAGGIDTQYF TGTGCCAGCAGCTTGGGGCTAGCGGGGGGGATAGATACGCAGTATTTT
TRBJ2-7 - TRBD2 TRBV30 CAWSSGGIYEQYF TGTGCCTGGAGTTCGGGGGGAATCTACGAGCAGTACTTC
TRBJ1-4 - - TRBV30 CAWSDLRRGFSLFF TGTGCCTGGAGTGACCTGCGGCGTGGGTTTTCGCTGTTTTTT
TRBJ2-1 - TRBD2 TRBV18 CASSPPGPSGASGQFF TGTGCCAGCTCACCACCGGGGCCTAGCGGGGCCTCAGGGCAGTTCTTC
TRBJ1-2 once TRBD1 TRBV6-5 CASSYSTGVWYGYTF TGTGCCAGCAGTTATTCTACAGGGGTCTGGTATGGCTACACCTTC
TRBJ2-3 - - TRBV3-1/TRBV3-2 CASSQDKLAGTDTQYF TGTGCCAGCAGCCAAGATAAGTTAGCGGGCACAGATACGCAGTATTTT
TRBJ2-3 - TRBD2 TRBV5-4 CASSLGVGGGRSTDTQYF TGTGCCAGCAGCTTAGGGGTGGGCGGGGGAAGGAGCACAGATACGCAGTATTTT
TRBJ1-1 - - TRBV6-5 CASSHTGRNTEAFF TGTGCCAGCAGTCACACAGGACGGAACACTGAAGCTTTCTTT
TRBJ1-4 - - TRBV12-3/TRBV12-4 CASSLGTKLKLFF TGTGCCAGCAGTTTAGGTACAAAATTAAAACTGTTTTTT
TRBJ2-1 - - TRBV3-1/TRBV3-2 CASAYRAEQFF TGTGCCAGTGCATACAGGGCAGAACAGTTCTTC
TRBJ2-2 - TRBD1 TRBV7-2 CASSLVSGQGGHGELFF TGTGCCAGCAGCTTAGTGTCGGGACAGGGTGGTCACGGGGAGCTGTTTTTT
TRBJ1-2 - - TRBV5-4 CATTLGGTNARGYTF TGTGCCACTACACTTGGGGGGACTAATGCCCGGGGCTACACCTTC
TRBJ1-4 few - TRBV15 CATSRRQARGPNEKLFF TGTGCCACCAGCAGACGACAGGCGAGAGGGCCTAATGAAAAACTGTTTTTT
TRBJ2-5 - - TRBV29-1 CSVQRGMETQYF TGCAGCGTTCAAAGGGGGATGGAGACCCAGTACTTC
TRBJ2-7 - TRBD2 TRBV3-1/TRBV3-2 CASSLRGGGTTPSYEQYF TGTGCCAGCAGCCTCAGAGGCGGGGGGACAACTCCCTCCTACGAGCAGTACTTC
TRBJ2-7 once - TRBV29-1 CSVDPGRGFDEQYF TGCAGCGTTGATCCCGGACGGGGTTTCGACGAGCAGTACTTC
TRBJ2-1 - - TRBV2 CASSLEQGNEQFF TGTGCCAGCAGCCTTGAACAGGGAAATGAGCAGTTCTTC